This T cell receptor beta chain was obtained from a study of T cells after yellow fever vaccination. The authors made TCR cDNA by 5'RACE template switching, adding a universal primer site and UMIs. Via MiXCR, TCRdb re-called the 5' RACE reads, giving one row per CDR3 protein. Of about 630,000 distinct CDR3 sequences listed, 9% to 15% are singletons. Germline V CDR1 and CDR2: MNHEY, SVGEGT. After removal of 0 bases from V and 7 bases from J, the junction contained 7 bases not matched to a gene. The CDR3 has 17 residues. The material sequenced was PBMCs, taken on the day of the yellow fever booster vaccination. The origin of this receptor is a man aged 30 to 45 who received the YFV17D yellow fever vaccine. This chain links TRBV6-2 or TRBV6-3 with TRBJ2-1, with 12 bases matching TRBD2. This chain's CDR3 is CASSYSKFLAGGNEQFF. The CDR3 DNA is TGTGCCAGCAGTTACTCGAAATTTCTAGCGGGAGGGAATGAGCAGTTCTTC.